The 21 T cell receptor beta chains below were found in one sample sequenced in a study of technical replicates of blood from a handful of donors. The repertoire was sequenced with immunoSEQ multiplex PCR; TCRdb's copy has only in-frame clones and lacks some. The sample contains approximately 70,000 clones, nearly 98% of which appear only once. What was sequenced was T cells isolated from PBMCs. All receptors derive from a human donor in good health.

As to this clone: The same CDR3 is also encoded by other DNA sequences in this sample. The gene calls are TRBV5-1 and TRBJ2-5, with 7 bases that match TRBD1. V lost 0 bases and J lost 2; bases outside the gene matches: 1. The CDR3 spans 14 residues. Germline V gives CDR1 SGHRS, CDR2 YFSETQ. The CDR3 protein is CASSLGGQQETQYF. DNA for the CDR3: TGCGCCAGCAGCTTGGGGGGACAGCAAGAGACCCAGTACTTC.

V and J are TRBV5-1 and TRBJ2-1; TRBD2 is a possible D gene (5 bases). Between the trimmed V and J ends, which lost 0 bases and 7 bases, there was a span of 11 bases. The CDR3 is 14 amino acids. Germline V gene lookup returns CDR1 SGHRS and CDR2 YFSETQ. The CDR3 is CASSLGPTRNEQFF. DNA for the CDR3: TGCGCCAGCAGCTTGGGTCCTACTAGGAATGAGCAGTTCTTC. Full variable domain (remainder filled in from reference TRBV5-1 and TRBJ2-1): KAGVTQTPRYLIKTRGQQVTLSCSPISGHRSVSWYQQTPGQGLQFLFEYFSETQRNKGNFPGRFSGRQFSNSRSEMNVSTLELGDSALYLCASSLGPTRNEQFFGPGTRLTVL.

For the CDR3, the DNA is TGTGCCAGCAGCTTAGGGACTAGCGGCCCCCTCTCCTACAATGAGCAGTTCTTC. Protein sequence: CASSLGTSGPLSYNEQFF. J is TRBJ2-1 and V is TRBV11-2; 10 bases match TRBD2. This CDR3 comprises 18 residues. Germline CDR1 is SGHAT and CDR2 is FQNNGV. The V segment lost 1 base and the J segment 0 bases; nucleotides outside the gene matches: 6.

The V and J genes are TRBV2 and TRBJ2-5; 10 bases fit TRBD1. The J segment lost 5 bases and the V segment lost 3 bases, leaving 6 bases of the junction unmatched. CDR3 size: 15 residues. CDR1 is SNHLY, CDR2 FYNNEI, per germline. CDR3: CASSDRDRGAETQYF. CDR3 sequence (DNA): TGTGCCAGCAGTGATAGGGACAGGGGTGCGGAGACCCAGTACTTC.

This chain uses TRBV19 with TRBJ1-5; tentatively, D is TRBD1 (5 bases). Germline V lookup: CDR1 LNHDA, CDR2 SQIVND (reference sequence). The germline V and J ends were trimmed by 7 bases and 4 bases, with 14 bases remaining between them. The CDR3 contains 14 residues. The CDR3 spells CASTPSRGNQPQHF. DNA of the CDR3: TGTGCCAGTACCCCCTCAAGGGGAAATCAGCCCCAGCATTTT.

The genes are TRBV19 and TRBJ2-2, with unresolved D. Trimming left V 4 bases short and J 7 bases short, with 16 bases between. There are 15 residues in the CDR3. Germline V gives CDR1 LNHDA, CDR2 SQIVND (reference sequence). The CDR3 loop is CASSSPWSSSGELFF. CDR3 coding DNA: TGTGCCAGTAGTAGTCCTTGGTCGTCTAGCGGGGAGCTGTTTTTT. The full variable domain, in which reference TRBV19 and TRBJ2-2 provide the parts outside the CDR3, is DGGITQSPKYLFRKEGQNVTLSCEQNLNHDAMYWYRQDPGQGLRLIYYSQIVNDFQKGDIAEGYSVSREKKESFPLTVTSAQKNPTAFYLCASSSPWSSSGELFFGEGSRLTVL.

The chain carries TRBV4-1 and TRBJ2-7, with 9 nucleotides matching TRBD2. The V gene's germline CDR1 is MGHRA and CDR2 YSYEKL. V lost 2 bases and J lost 0; bases outside the gene matches: 5. The CDR3 has 16 amino acids. The CDR3 sequence is CASSQLSSGNSYEQYF. DNA for the CDR3: TGCGCCAGCAGCCAACTTTCTAGCGGGAACTCCTACGAGCAGTACTTC.

This sequence joins TRBV29-1 and TRBJ2-1; D not resolved. The CDR3 sequence is 10 residues long. The germline V and J ends were trimmed by 7 bases and 2 bases, with 3 bases remaining between them. Germline V gene data show CDR1 as SQVTM and CDR2 as ANQGSEA. As DNA, the CDR3 is TGCAGCGCAACCTACAATGAGCAGTTCTTC. Residues: CSATYNEQFF.

This clone was recorded only once. V and J are TRBV13 and TRBJ2-2; D ambiguous. V was cut by 3 bases and J by 7 bases, with 3 bases left in between. The CDR3 loop spans 11 amino acids. The germline V gene encodes CDR1 PRHDT and CDR2 FYEKMQ (reference sequence). DNA for the CDR3: TGTGCCAGCAGCTTTCTCGGGGAGCTGTTTTTT. Its protein product is CASSFLGELFF.

The chain uses TRBV19 and TRBJ2-3; TRBD2 matches at 11 bases. CDR1 and CDR2 from the germline V gene are LNHDA and SQIVND (reference sequence). The CDR3 extends over 15 amino acids. V lost 4 bases and J lost 6; bases outside the gene matches: 6. The CDR3 DNA sequence: TGTGCCAGTAGTAATACTAGCGGGGGAATCGATACGCAGTATTTT. Protein product: CASSNTSGGIDTQYF.

The rearrangement links TRBV5-8 to TRBJ1-1, with TRBD1 as a possible D gene (6 bases). This CDR3 comprises 14 residues. Deletions cut 3 bases from V and 5 bases from J, with 14 bases between. The germline CDR1 and CDR2 sequences are SGHTS and YDEGEE. The CDR3 spells CASSSRGAGTEAFF. CDR3 DNA: TGTGCCAGCAGCTCGCGGGGGGCTGGGACTGAAGCTTTCTTT.

The rearrangement uses TRBV28 and TRBJ2-1; maybe TRBD2 (7 bases). The V and J ends lost 5 bases and 9 bases respectively, with 14 bases between them. The CDR3 length is 13 residues. Germline CDR1 MDHEN, CDR2 SYDVKM. The CDR3 bases are TGTGCCAGCAGTCTACAAGGGGGGGCTGAGCAGTTCTTC. This gives the protein CASSLQGGAEQFF.

V gene TRBV9 combines with J gene TRBJ2-5, with a possible D match to TRBD1 (5 bases). V lost 0 bases, J lost 7 bases, and 13 bases lay in between. CDR1 is SGDLS, CDR2 YYNGEE, per germline. The CDR3 loop spans 14 amino acids. The CDR3 loop reads CASSVEALDRTQYF. The CDR3 DNA sequence: TGTGCCAGCAGCGTAGAGGCCCTAGACAGGACCCAGTACTTC.

The J gene is TRBJ2-2, the V gene TRBV9; perhaps TRBD2 as D (6 bases). V gave up 3 bases and J gave up 3 bases, with 15 bases separating them. Germline CDR1 is SGDLS and CDR2 is YYNGEE. The CDR3 runs to 16 residues. The chain's CDR3 is CASSALLAHYTGELFF. The CDR3 nucleotides are TGTGCCAGCAGCGCCTTACTAGCTCACTACACCGGGGAGCTGTTTTTT.

This chain links TRBV11-3 with TRBJ1-5; maybe TRBD1 (5 bases). V was cut by 4 bases and J by 4 bases, with 20 bases left in between. Per germline, CDR1 SGHNT and CDR2 YENEEA. The CDR3 runs 17 residues. CDR3 DNA sequence: TGTGCCAGCAGCTGGCCAGGGCAGGCGCAAATTAATCAGCCCCAGCATTTT. Translated: CASSWPGQAQINQPQHF.

This chain links TRBV4-1 with TRBJ2-1; perhaps TRBD2 as D (6 bases). The CDR3 consists of 16 residues. Trimming pared 0 bases from V and 8 bases from J, leaving 17 bases between. Per germline, CDR1 MGHRA and CDR2 YSYEKL. CDR3 region: CASSQDPAGFGYEQFF. The CDR3 DNA sequence: TGCGCCAGCAGCCAAGATCCGGCGGGGTTTGGTTATGAGCAGTTCTTC.

The rearrangement joins TRBV29-1 to TRBJ2-7; 11 positions match TRBD1. V was pared by 3 bases and J by 5 bases, with 6 bases of the junction left unmatched. Germline CDR1 and CDR2: SQVTM and ANQGSEA. This CDR3 is 14 amino acids long. CDR3 sequence: CSVEIRDRGDEQYF. For the CDR3, the DNA is TGCAGCGTTGAGATCCGGGACAGGGGGGACGAGCAGTACTTC.

This rearrangement joins TRBV7-6 to TRBJ1-6; D is unclear. This CDR3 region has 17 residues. With 0 bases removed from V and 0 bases from J, the gap between germline ends came to 9 bases. Germline V gene sequence: CDR1 SGHVS, CDR2 FNYEAQ. The CDR3: CASSLAPKSSYNSPLHF. The CDR3 DNA sequence: TGTGCCAGCAGCTTAGCCCCTAAGAGCTCCTATAATTCACCCCTCCACTTT.

The chain uses TRBV18 and TRBJ2-1, with a weak D call TRBD2 (5 bases). Germline CDR1 reads KGHSH; CDR2 reads LQKENI. V lost 6 bases to trimming and J lost 5 bases, with 17 bases between them. The CDR3 is 15 residues long. The CDR3 sequence: CASSPDGVKNNEQFF. CDR3 sequence (DNA): TGTGCCAGCTCTCCGGACGGGGTTAAGAACAATGAGCAGTTCTTC.

This sequence joins TRBV10-1 and TRBJ2-2; 10 positions match TRBD2. Germline V gives CDR1 WNHNN, CDR2 SYGVQD (reference sequence). CDR3 length: 16 residues. Losses at the gene ends were 6 bases for V and 1 base for J; bases not matched to a gene: 5. CDR3 nucleotides: TGCGCCAGCAGCCCTCTAGCGGGAGTGAACACCGGGGAGCTGTTTTTT. This translates into CASSPLAGVNTGELFF.

The chain is built from TRBV10-3 and TRBJ1-2; D gene ambiguous. Trimming pared 11 bases from V and 3 bases from J, leaving 10 bases between. The germline CDR1 and CDR2 sequences are ENHRY and SYGVKD. The CDR3 extends over 11 amino acids. The DNA for the CDR3 is TGTGCCGCGTCCCGGGACTATGGCTACACCTTC. This translates into CAASRDYGYTF.